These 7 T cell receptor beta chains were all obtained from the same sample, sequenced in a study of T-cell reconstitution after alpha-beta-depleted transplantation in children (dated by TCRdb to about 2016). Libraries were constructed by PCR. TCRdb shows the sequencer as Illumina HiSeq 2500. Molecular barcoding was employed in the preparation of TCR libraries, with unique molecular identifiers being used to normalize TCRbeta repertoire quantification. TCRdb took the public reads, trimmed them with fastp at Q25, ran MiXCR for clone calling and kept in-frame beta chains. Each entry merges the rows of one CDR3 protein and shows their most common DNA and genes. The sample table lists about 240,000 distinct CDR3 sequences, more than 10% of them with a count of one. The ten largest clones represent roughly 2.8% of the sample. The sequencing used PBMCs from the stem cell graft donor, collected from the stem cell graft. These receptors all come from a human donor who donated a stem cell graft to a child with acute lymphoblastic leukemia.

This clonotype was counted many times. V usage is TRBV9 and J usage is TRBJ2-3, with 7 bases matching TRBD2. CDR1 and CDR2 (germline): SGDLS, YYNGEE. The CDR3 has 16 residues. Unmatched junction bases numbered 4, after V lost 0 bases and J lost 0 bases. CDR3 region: CASSVGVAGSTDTQYF. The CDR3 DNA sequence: TGTGCCAGCAGCGTAGGGGTAGCGGGTAGCACAGATACGCAGTATTTT.

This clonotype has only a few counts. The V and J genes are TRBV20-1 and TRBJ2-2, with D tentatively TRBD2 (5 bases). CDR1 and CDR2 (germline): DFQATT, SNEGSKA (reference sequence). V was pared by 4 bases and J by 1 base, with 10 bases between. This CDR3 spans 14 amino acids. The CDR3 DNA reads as TGCAGTGCTACAGCGGTGCAGAACACCGGGGAGCTGTTTTTT. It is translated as CSATAVQNTGELFF.

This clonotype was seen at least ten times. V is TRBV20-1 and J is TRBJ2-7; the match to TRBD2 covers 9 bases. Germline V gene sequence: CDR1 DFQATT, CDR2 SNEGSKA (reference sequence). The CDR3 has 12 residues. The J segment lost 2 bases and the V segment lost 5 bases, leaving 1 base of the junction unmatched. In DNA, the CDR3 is TGCAGTGCTTCTAGCGGGACCTACGAGCAGTACTTC. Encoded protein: CSASSGTYEQYF.

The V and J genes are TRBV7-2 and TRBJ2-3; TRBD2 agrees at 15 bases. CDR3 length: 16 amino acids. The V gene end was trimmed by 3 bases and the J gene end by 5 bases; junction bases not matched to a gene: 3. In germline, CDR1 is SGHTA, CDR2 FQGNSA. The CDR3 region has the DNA TGTGCCAGCAGCTTCGGACTAGCGGGGGGGGGAGATACGCAGTATTTT. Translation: CASSFGLAGGGDTQYF. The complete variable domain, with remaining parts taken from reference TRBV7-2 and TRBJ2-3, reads GAGVSQSPSNKVTEKGKDVELRCDPISGHTALYWYRQSLGQGLEFLIYFQGNSAPDKSGLPSDRFSAERTGGSVSTLTIQRTQQEDSAVYLCASSFGLAGGGDTQYFGPGTRLTVL.

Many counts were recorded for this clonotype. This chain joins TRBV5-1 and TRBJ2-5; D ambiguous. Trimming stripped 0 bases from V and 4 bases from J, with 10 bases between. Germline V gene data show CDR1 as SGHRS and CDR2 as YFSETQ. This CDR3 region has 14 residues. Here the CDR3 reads CASSLAGRTETQYF. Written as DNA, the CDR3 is TGCGCCAGCAGCTTGGCGGGCAGGACAGAGACCCAGTACTTC.

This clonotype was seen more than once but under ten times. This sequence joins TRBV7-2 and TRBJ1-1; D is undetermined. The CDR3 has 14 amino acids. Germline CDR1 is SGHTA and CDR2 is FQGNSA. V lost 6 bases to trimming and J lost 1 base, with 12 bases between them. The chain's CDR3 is CASRRIQTNTEAFF. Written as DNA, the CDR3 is TGTGCCAGCAGGAGAATACAAACGAACACTGAAGCTTTCTTT.

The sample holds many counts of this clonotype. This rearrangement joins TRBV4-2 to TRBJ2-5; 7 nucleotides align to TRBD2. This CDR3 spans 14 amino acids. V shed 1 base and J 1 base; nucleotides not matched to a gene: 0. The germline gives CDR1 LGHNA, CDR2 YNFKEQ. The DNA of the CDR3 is TGTGCCAGCAGCCAAGGGGGGGGCCAAGAGACCCAGTACTTC. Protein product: CASSQGGGQETQYF.